These 8 T cell receptor beta chains came from one sample sequenced in a study of T cells in Graves' hyperthyroidism and ophthalmopathy. Amplification targeted TCR beta CDR3 regions from RNA transcripts. The TCR CDR3 was amplified in a first-round RT-PCR using the HTBI primer set. From the multiplex PCR reads, TCRdb called clonotypes with MiXCR, one entry per CDR3 protein. The sample lists 300,000 to 450,000 distinct CDR3 sequences, approximately 25% seen once, with around 79% in the top ten. The sample comprised blood. These receptors all come from a man aged 50-60 years with Graves' hyperthyroidism.

This clonotype has only a few counts. The CDR3 nucleotides are TGTGCCAGCAATAAAGACAGGGCTGGGAACACTGAAGCTTTCTTT. Protein product: CASNKDRAGNTEAFF. The J gene is TRBJ1-1, the V gene TRBV27, with 7 nucleotides matching TRBD1. Germline CDR1 MNHEY, CDR2 SMNVEV (reference sequence). Germline trimming cut 7 bases from V and 1 base from J; bases unmatched to any gene: 9. There are 15 residues in the CDR3.

The V and J genes are TRBV7-3 and TRBJ2-3; D uncertain. The V gene lost 0 bases and the J gene lost 1 base, with 11 bases spanning the gap. Germline V CDR1 and CDR2: SGHTA, FQGTGA. The CDR3 runs 16 residues. CDR3: CASSLTEQQGTDTQYF. In DNA form, the CDR3 reads TGTGCCAGCAGCTTAACAGAGCAGCAGGGCACAGATACGCAGTATTTT.

This clonotype came up many times. The genes are TRBV27 and TRBJ2-1; D ambiguous. Looked up from germline, CDR1 is MNHEY and CDR2 is SMNVEV (reference sequence). This CDR3 contains 15 residues. Deletions cut 4 bases from V and 0 bases from J, with 10 bases between. CDR3 in amino acids: CASSSLLSSYNEQFF. The CDR3 DNA reads TGTGCCAGCAGTTCTTTGCTGAGCTCCTACAATGAGCAGTTCTTC.

This clonotype appeared a few times. V is TRBV20-1 and J is TRBJ2-7, with 7 bases identical to TRBD1. The germline V gene has CDR1 DFQATT and CDR2 SNEGSKA (reference sequence). The CDR3 runs 16 residues. With V trimmed by 0 bases and J by 0 bases, 8 bases remained unmatched. CDR3 DNA sequence: TGCAGTGCTAGAGATAGAACACAGGGGTTCTCCTACGAGCAGTACTTC. This encodes CSARDRTQGFSYEQYF.

This clonotype is a singleton in its sample. This chain joins TRBV6-5 and TRBJ1-6, with D possibly being TRBD1 (6 bases). The germline CDR1 and CDR2 sequences are MNHEY and SVGAGI. The CDR3 loop spans 13 amino acids. Trimming removed 2 bases from V and 16 bases from J, with 15 bases in between. Here the CDR3 DNA reads TGTGCCAGCAGTTACAGAGACACAGGGCCTCTCCACTTT. Amino acids: CASSYRDTGPLHF.

In its sample, this clonotype was seen many times. The V call is TRBV6-1, the J call TRBJ1-1; D is unresolved. The CDR3 is made up of 12 amino acids. The V end was cut by 6 bases, the J end by 1 base, with 6 bases between. Germline V CDR1 and CDR2: MNHNS, SASEGT. CDR3 coding DNA: TGTGCCAGCAGGGGAACGAACACTGAAGCTTTCTTT. This gives the protein CASRGTNTEAFF.

The chain links TRBV5-5 to TRBJ2-3; D unclear. Germline V gene data show CDR1 as SGHKS and CDR2 as YYEKEE (reference sequence). The CDR3 is made up of 12 amino acids. The ends were cut back, 4 bases at V and 4 bases at J, with 7 bases in the middle. CDR3 DNA: TGTGCCAGCAGCAGGGTCCCAGATACGCAGTATTTT. Its protein product is CASSRVPDTQYF. Drawing the rest from reference TRBV5-5 and TRBJ2-3, the complete variable domain is DAGVTQSPTHLIKTRGQQVTLRCSPISGHKSVSWYQQVLGQGPQFIFQYYEKEERGRGNFPDRFSARQFPNYSSELNVNALLLGDSALYLCASSRVPDTQYFGPGTRLTVL.

The chain combines TRBV20-1 with TRBJ2-5; D uncertain. The CDR3 loop spans 13 amino acids. V was clipped by 5 bases and J by 2 bases, with 12 bases between them. Germline CDR1 is DFQATT and CDR2 is SNEGSKA (reference sequence). The CDR3: CSAWSLRQETQYF. CDR3 bases: TGCAGTGCTTGGAGTCTAAGACAAGAGACCCAGTACTTC.